This T cell receptor beta chain is from a study of Graves' ophthalmopathy and Graves' hyperthyroidism. Regarding the study as a whole: Cross-validated, the 13-signature model showed 87.88%/81.08% sensitivity/specificity, and 80%/75% in the test set.

Germline V gene sequence: CDR1 WSHSY, CDR2 SAAADI. This CDR3 is built from 11 residues. For this clonotype: The antigen remains undetermined. A much larger clonotype is one base distant, so this may be a read error. As the CDR3 is not closed by the conserved phenylalanine or tryptophan, this likely results from a read error.

PBMCs were isolated from a roughly 10 ml sample of fresh peripheral blood. The study amplified TCR beta CDR3 regions using RNA transcripts. Following a first-round RT-PCR that used HTBI primers, a second-round multiplex PCR was carried out. MiXCR was run by TCRdb on the multiplex PCR reads, yielding one entry per CDR3 protein. The data contain 200,000 to 300,000 distinct CDR3 sequences, 45% of them singletons. The source material was peripheral blood. This clonotype originated in an adult man with Graves' ophthalmopathy. V is TRBV10-2 and J is TRBJ1-2; no clear D. The CDR3 DNA is TGTGCCAGCAGTTCCAGCATTGGCTACACCCTC. Protein: CASSSSIGYTL.